Below, 14 T cell receptor beta chains from the same sample are listed, as sequenced in a study of T cell repertoires in cytomegalovirus infection. These TCRs' antigens remain unknown. One entry per CDR3 protein, called by TCRdb with MiXCR from the reads. The table lists approximately 910,000 distinct CDR3 sequences, 31% of them singletons. This material consisted of cultured CD8+ T cells from PBMCs, taken from culture after CMV antigen stimulation. These receptors all come from a human donor in good health (CMV status not recorded). Some clones in this sample may be carry-over from other donors' samples.

This rearrangement joins TRBV4-3 to TRBJ2-2; D perhaps matches TRBD1 (5 bases). Germline V gene sequence: CDR1 LGHNA, CDR2 YSLEER. CDR3 length: 14 amino acids. Deletions cut 0 bases from V and 6 bases from J, with 8 bases between. The CDR3 reads CASSQDVGPGELFF. CDR3 nucleotide sequence: TGCGCCAGCAGCCAAGATGTGGGGCCCGGGGAGCTGTTTTTT.

The V gene is TRBV5-6, the J gene TRBJ2-7; D is unresolved. The germline gives CDR1 SGHDT, CDR2 YYEEEE. The CDR3 contains 13 residues. Trimming pared 3 bases from V and 0 bases from J, leaving 7 bases between. CDR3 region: CASSYDISYEQYF. CDR3 nucleotides: TGTGCCAGCAGCTATGACATCTCCTACGAGCAGTACTTC.

This chain links TRBV6-5 with TRBJ1-1; D not resolved. The V gene's germline CDR1 is MNHEY and CDR2 SVGAGI. V lost 2 bases and J 1 base, leaving 8 bases between the germline ends. CDR3 length: 14 amino acids. The DNA of the CDR3 is TGTGCCAGCAGTTACGCCGGTAAGAACACTGAAGCTTTCTTT. It encodes CASSYAGKNTEAFF.

The chain uses TRBV25-1 and TRBJ2-1, with 10 positions matching TRBD2. V was clipped by 6 bases and J by 0 bases; unmatched bases: 20. The CDR3 runs 21 residues. In germline, CDR1 is MGHDK, CDR2 SYGVNS. CDR3 DNA: TGTGCCAGCAGGGCCCCGTGGGGGAGCGGGGGGGCCCTTGGCTCCTACAATGAGCAGTTCTTC. This encodes CASRAPWGSGGALGSYNEQFF.

This clonotype was seen a handful of times. This chain joins TRBV6-5 and TRBJ2-1; tentatively, D is TRBD2 (7 bases). Deletions cut 6 bases from V and 6 bases from J, with 15 bases between. The CDR3 spans 14 residues. The germline V gene encodes CDR1 MNHEY and CDR2 SVGAGI. The CDR3 sequence: CASSFPGGLNEQFF. The CDR3 DNA is TGTGCCAGCAGCTTCCCCGGGGGGCTCAATGAGCAGTTCTTC.

The genes are TRBV27 and TRBJ2-7; tentative D call: TRBD1 (6 bases). CDR3 length: 13 residues. Trimming removed 8 bases at V and 2 bases at J, with 13 bases between. The germline gives CDR1 MNHEY, CDR2 SMNVEV (reference sequence). In nucleotides, the CDR3 is TGTGCCAGCGGGCAGGGGCCTCCCTACGAGCAGTACGTC. As protein: CASGQGPPYEQYV.

The chain's CDR3 is CATSSFLGLPSHF. In DNA, the CDR3 is TGTGCCACCAGCAGTTTTCTAGGTCTACCCTCCCATTTT. The V gene is TRBV6-2 or TRBV6-3, the J gene TRBJ1-5; D is unresolved. Trimming cost V 10 bases and J 16 bases, with 26 bases left between them. Germline-derived CDR1 and CDR2 are MNHEY and SVGEGT. CDR3 length equals 13 residues.

This clonotype has at least ten counts. The chain joins TRBV7-6 to TRBJ2-1; D ambiguous. The CDR3 contains 14 residues. Trimming pared 1 base from V and 2 bases from J, leaving 6 bases between. Looked up from germline, CDR1 is SGHVS and CDR2 is FNYEAQ. DNA of the CDR3: TGTGCCAGCAGCTTAGGGCTCCCCTACAATGAGCAGTTCTTC. Translated, it gives CASSLGLPYNEQFF.

The V call is TRBV9, the J call TRBJ2-3; 7 positions agree with TRBD2. The V gene's germline CDR1 is SGDLS and CDR2 YYNGEE. The CDR3 is 16 residues long. V lost 3 bases and J lost 4; bases outside the gene matches: 11. In DNA, the CDR3 is TGTGCCAGCAGCGGGTCCGGGACTAAACCCTCAGATACGCAGTATTTT. It encodes CASSGSGTKPSDTQYF.

This clonotype has a count of ten or more. This chain connects TRBV6-5 to TRBJ1-1, with 12 bases lining up with TRBD1. The germline V gene encodes CDR1 MNHEY and CDR2 SVGAGI. CDR3 length equals 17 residues. V was clipped by 2 bases and J by 5 bases; unmatched bases: 9. CDR3 nucleotides: TGTGCCAGCAGTTACGCAGGGACAGGGGGCGTAGGAACTGAAGCTTTCTTT. Amino acid sequence: CASSYAGTGGVGTEAFF.

V and J are TRBV27 and TRBJ1-6; 9 nucleotides match TRBD1. The germline CDR1 and CDR2 sequences are MNHEY and SMNVEV (reference sequence). CDR3 size: 15 residues. V lost 4 bases and J lost 8; bases outside the gene matches: 6. The CDR3 loop reads CASSSLGQGYSPLHF. In nucleotides, the CDR3 is TGTGCCAGCAGTTCCCTGGGACAGGGATATTCACCCCTCCACTTT.

The CDR3 DNA reads as TGTGCCAGCAGTGAATACAGGGGGCATCAGCCCCAGCATTTT. Translation gives CASSEYRGHQPQHF. The chain recombines TRBV6-1 with TRBJ1-5, with 9 bases that match TRBD1. From germline, CDR1 is MNHNS and CDR2 SASEGT. Trimming cost V 2 bases and J 5 bases; bases outside gene matches: 1. The CDR3 is made up of 14 amino acids.

The V gene is TRBV13, the J gene TRBJ1-4, with a possible D match to TRBD1 (6 bases). With 5 bases removed from V and 8 bases from J, the gap between germline ends came to 18 bases. Germline V CDR1 and CDR2: PRHDT, FYEKMQ (reference sequence). The CDR3 spans 15 residues. The CDR3 coding sequence is TGTGCCAGCAGCCAGACTTCAGGGGAGTACGAAAAACTGTTTTTT. This translates into CASSQTSGEYEKLFF.

To note about this clonotype: A clone one base away is much larger, so this may be a read error. V usage is TRBV7-2 and J usage is TRBJ2-1, with TRBD2 identical over 9 bases. The CDR3 has 17 amino acids. V shed 2 bases and J 2 bases; nucleotides not matched to a gene: 7. Germline loops: CDR1 SGHTA, CDR2 FQGNSA. The chain's CDR3 is CASSLCAGGGAYNEQFF. CDR3 bases: TGTGCCAGCAGCTTATGTGCCGGCGGGGGGGCCTACAATGAGCAGTTCTTC.